A single sample is the source of the 16 T cell receptor beta chains below, sequenced in a study of shared clonotypes between healthy human individuals. Using immunoSEQ multiplex PCR, the repertoire was profiled, and TCRdb retains in-frame clones only, with some absent. In the table there are 450,000 to 600,000 clones, 70% to 80% of which are singletons. Sequencing was performed on PBMCs. The origin of the receptors is a woman between 35 and 50 years old in good health. Some clones in this sample may be carry-over from other donors' samples.

The CDR3 nucleotides read TGTGCCAGCCGGACAGCAGCCTACGAGCAGTACTTC. Its translation is CASRTAAYEQYF. This chain uses TRBV6-8 with TRBJ2-7, with D perhaps TRBD1 (6 bases). Germline CDR1 MNHGY, CDR2 SAAAGT. V was trimmed by 8 bases and J by 2 bases, leaving 10 bases between them. The CDR3 runs to 12 residues.

A remark on this clone: A much larger clone differs from this one at a single base, so this may be a read error. Distinct nucleotide sequences in the sample also encode this CDR3. This chain connects TRBV28 to TRBJ1-2, with D perhaps TRBD1 (5 bases). In germline, CDR1 is MDHEN, CDR2 SYDVKM. V lost 2 bases to trimming and J lost 4 bases, with 5 bases between them. This CDR3 contains 12 residues. The CDR3 spells CASSLTGYGYTF. The CDR3 nucleotides are TGTGCCAGCAGTTTAACAGGCTATGGCTACACCTTC.

The table lists this clone with a few counts. Other DNA sequences of this sample code for an identical CDR3. The chain is built from TRBV18 and TRBJ1-1; tentatively, D is TRBD1 (5 bases). CDR3 length equals 13 residues. V was clipped by 3 bases and J by 1 base, with 6 bases between them. Per germline, CDR1 KGHSH and CDR2 LQKENI. The CDR3 DNA is TGTGCCAGCTCACCGGGACGGAACACTGAAGCTTTCTTT. It codes for CASSPGRNTEAFF. The full variable domain, rest sourced from reference TRBV18 and TRBJ1-1, is NAGVMQNPRHLVRRRGQEARLRCSPMKGHSHVYWYRQLPEEGLKFMVYLQKENIIDESGMPKERFSAEFPKEGPSILRIQQVVRGDSAAYFCASSPGRNTEAFFGQGTRLTVV.

CDR3 in DNA: TGTGCCTGGAGGCGGGGGACCAGTGAAGAGACCCAGTACTTC. Translated, it gives CAWRRGTSEETQYF. V usage is TRBV30 and J usage is TRBJ2-5; 7 bases are a match to TRBD2. This CDR3 is built from 14 residues. Germline-derived CDR1 and CDR2 are GTSNPN and SVGIG (reference sequence). V was clipped by 3 bases and J by 3 bases; unmatched bases: 7.

J is TRBJ2-3 and V is TRBV7-9; either TRBD1 or TRBD2 may supply D (6 bases each). The CDR3 has 14 amino acids. The V end lost 4 bases, the J end lost 4 bases, and 12 bases lay between the germline ends. Germline CDR1 SEHNR, CDR2 FQNEAQ (reference sequence). The CDR3 DNA reads as TGTGCCAGCAGCTCCGGGGGCAGTGCAGATACGCAGTATTTT. The encoded protein is CASSSGGSADTQYF.

This clone occurred a few times. The chain employs TRBV2 and TRBJ2-5; 16 bases fit TRBD2. The CDR3 loop spans 14 amino acids. Germline assignment: CDR1 SNHLY and CDR2 FYNNEI. V trimming: 7 bases; J trimming: 7 bases; junction bases outside the gene matches: 3. CDR3 amino acids: CASTGTSGRGTQYF. Here the CDR3 DNA reads TGTGCCAGCACCGGGACTAGCGGGAGGGGGACCCAGTACTTC.

In this sample, this clone turned up a few times. This chain connects TRBV5-6 to TRBJ1-4; D is unclear. CDR1 SGHDT and CDR2 YYEEEE come from the germline V gene. V lost 3 bases, J lost 8 bases, and 17 bases lay in between. The CDR3 is 15 residues long. CDR3 protein: CASSWIYSPSEKLFF. CDR3 coding DNA: TGTGCCAGCAGCTGGATATACAGTCCCTCCGAAAAACTGTTTTTT.

The chain carries TRBV19 and TRBJ1-2; 7 bases fit TRBD1. The CDR3 totals 13 residues. J was trimmed by 10 bases and V by 4 bases; bases with no gene match: 9. The germline CDR1 and CDR2 sequences are LNHDA and SQIVND (reference sequence). The CDR3 nucleotides are TGTGCCAGTAGTACGCGACAGGGACGAGACTACACCTTC. Its protein is CASSTRQGRDYTF.

Regarding this clone: With a far larger clone one base away, a read error is the likely cause. The rearrangement uses TRBV19 and TRBJ2-2; 7 bases fit TRBD1. Germline V gene sequence: CDR1 LNHDA, CDR2 SQIVND (reference sequence). This CDR3 contains 14 residues. Here the CDR3 DNA reads TGTGCCAGTAGAAGACAGGGCGTCACCGGGGCGCTGTTTTTT. Its protein product is CASRRQGVTGALFF.

This chain joins TRBV19 and TRBJ2-3; D possibly corresponds to TRBD1 (5 bases). The length of the CDR3 is 14 residues. Germline CDR1 reads LNHDA; CDR2 reads SQIVND (reference sequence). Trimming left V 5 bases short and J 0 bases short, with 9 bases between. The DNA of the CDR3 is TGTGCCAGTAGTTGGGGCCGTAGCACAGATACGCAGTATTTT. It encodes CASSWGRSTDTQYF.

With respect to this clone: A far larger clone is one nucleotide away, so this likely arose from a read error. Lacking the conserved final phenylalanine or tryptophan, this CDR3 likely reflects a read error. J is TRBJ1-3 and V is TRBV7-6; D call uncertain. The V end was cut by 1 base, the J end by 4 bases, with 2 bases between. The CDR3 is 12 residues long. In germline, CDR1 is SGHVS, CDR2 FNYEAQ. CDR3 sequence reads: CASSLEGNTIYL. The CDR3 DNA follows: TGTGCCAGCAGCTTAGAGGGAAACACCATATATCTT.

This chain joins TRBV28 and TRBJ2-5; 7 nucleotides match TRBD1. Germline V CDR1 and CDR2: MDHEN, SYDVKM. V lost 3 bases and J lost 11; bases outside the gene matches: 3. The CDR3 consists of 11 residues. The DNA of the CDR3 is TGTGCCAGCAGTTTCTGGGACAGACAGTACTTC. Protein sequence: CASSFWDRQYF.

The V call is TRBV19, the J call TRBJ1-4, with a possible D match to TRBD1 (6 bases). From germline, CDR1 is LNHDA and CDR2 SQIVND (reference sequence). This CDR3 is 17 amino acids long. Trimming took 4 bases from V and 8 from J, leaving 23 bases between them. The DNA for the CDR3 is TGTGCCAGTAGTAGGCGGGGGGGGCTGGATACGGCGGAAAAACTGTTTTTT. Translated, it gives CASSRRGGLDTAEKLFF. The full variable domain, in which reference TRBV19 and TRBJ1-4 provide the parts outside the CDR3, is DGGITQSPKYLFRKEGQNVTLSCEQNLNHDAMYWYRQDPGQGLRLIYYSQIVNDFQKGDIAEGYSVSREKKESFPLTVTSAQKNPTAFYLCASSRRGGLDTAEKLFFGSGTQLSVL.

This chain links TRBV21-1 with TRBJ2-2. TRBV21-1 is annotated as a pseudogene. The CDR3 loop spans 16 amino acids. The CDR3 protein is CASSEGPPGATGELFF. The CDR3 DNA is TGTGCCAGCAGCGAGGGCCCCCCGGGGGCCACCGGGGAGCTGTTTTTT.

V and J are TRBV4-1 and TRBJ2-3, with TRBD2 identical over 10 bases. V lost 0 bases to trimming and J lost 6 bases; unmatched junction nucleotides: 6. The CDR3 contains 16 residues. Germline lookup yields CDR1 MGHRA and CDR2 YSYEKL. CDR3 in amino acids: CASSQEGLAGVDTQYF. Here the CDR3 DNA reads TGCGCCAGCAGCCAAGAGGGCCTAGCGGGAGTGGATACGCAGTATTTT.

CDR3 nucleotides: TGTGCCAGCAGGGGACCGGGACTAGCGGAGAACTCCTACGAGCAGTACTTC. It encodes CASRGPGLAENSYEQYF. V and J are TRBV27 and TRBJ2-7, with 11 nucleotides matching TRBD2. CDR3 size: 17 residues. CDR1 and CDR2 (germline): MNHEY, SMNVEV (reference sequence). V was pared by 6 bases and J by 0 bases, with 10 bases of the junction left unmatched.